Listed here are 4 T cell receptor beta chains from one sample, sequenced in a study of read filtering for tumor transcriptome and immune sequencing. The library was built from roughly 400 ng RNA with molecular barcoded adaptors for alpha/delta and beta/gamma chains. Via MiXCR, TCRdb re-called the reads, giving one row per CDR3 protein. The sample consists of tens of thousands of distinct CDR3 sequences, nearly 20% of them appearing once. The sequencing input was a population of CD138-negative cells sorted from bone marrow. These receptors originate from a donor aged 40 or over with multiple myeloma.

The CDR3, as DNA: TGTGCCACCAGCCGTGGGGACCTCGCCATTCGCTATGGCTACACCTTC. It codes for CATSRGDLAIRYGYTF. J is TRBJ1-2 and V is TRBV15, with a tentative D call TRBD1 (5 bases). The germline V gene has CDR1 LNHNV and CDR2 YYDKDF (reference sequence). With 5 bases removed from V and 4 bases from J, the gap between germline ends came to 20 bases. CDR3 size: 16 residues.

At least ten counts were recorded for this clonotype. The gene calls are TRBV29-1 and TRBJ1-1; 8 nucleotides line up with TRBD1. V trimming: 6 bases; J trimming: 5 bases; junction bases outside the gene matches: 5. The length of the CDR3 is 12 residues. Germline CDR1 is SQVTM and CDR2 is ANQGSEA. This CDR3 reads CSVRTGYTEAFF. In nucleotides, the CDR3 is TGCAGCGTCCGGACAGGGTATACTGAAGCTTTCTTT.

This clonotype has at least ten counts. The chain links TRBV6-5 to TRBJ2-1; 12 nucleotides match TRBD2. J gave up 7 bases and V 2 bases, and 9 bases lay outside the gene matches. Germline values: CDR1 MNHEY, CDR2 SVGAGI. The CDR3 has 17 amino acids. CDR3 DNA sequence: TGTGCCAGCAGTTACACACTAGCGGGGGGCCCGGGGAATGAGCAGTTCTTC. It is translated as CASSYTLAGGPGNEQFF.

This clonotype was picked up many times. This CDR3 is CSASGWVGGYNEQFF. The DNA for the CDR3 is TGCAGTGCTAGTGGATGGGTTGGGGGCTACAATGAGCAGTTCTTC. The rearrangement uses TRBV20-1 and TRBJ2-1; the D call may be TRBD1 or TRBD2 (5 bases each). CDR1 and CDR2 from the germline V gene are DFQATT and SNEGSKA (reference sequence). The CDR3 runs to 15 residues. With 3 bases removed from V and 3 bases from J, the gap between germline ends came to 15 bases.